The clone carrying this T cell receptor beta chain was seen more than once but under ten times. CDR1 ENHRY and CDR2 SYGVKD come from the germline V gene. This CDR3 is 13 amino acids long. V lost 2 bases and J 9 bases, leaving 8 bases between the germline ends. As handled by the study authors: By means of reference gene primer amplification, nucleated cell counts were estimated. Some clones are missing from TCRdb's copy, which holds only in-frame ones; the method was immunoSEQ multiplex PCR. Clone size and V and J calls were adopted from that table, with D and trimming inferred from the DNA. The data hold under 200,000 clones, with 81% observed a single time. This entry is derived from a study of blood T cell repertoires in COVID-19.

The specimen was PBMCs or T cells enriched from blood (not recorded which). The receptor comes from a woman between 40 and 50 years old with acute COVID-19. This chain connects TRBV10-3 to TRBJ1-6, with unresolved D. The CDR3 region has the DNA TGTGCCATCAGTGAGACAGTTAGTTCACCCCTCCACTTT. Translating gives CAISETVSSPLHF.